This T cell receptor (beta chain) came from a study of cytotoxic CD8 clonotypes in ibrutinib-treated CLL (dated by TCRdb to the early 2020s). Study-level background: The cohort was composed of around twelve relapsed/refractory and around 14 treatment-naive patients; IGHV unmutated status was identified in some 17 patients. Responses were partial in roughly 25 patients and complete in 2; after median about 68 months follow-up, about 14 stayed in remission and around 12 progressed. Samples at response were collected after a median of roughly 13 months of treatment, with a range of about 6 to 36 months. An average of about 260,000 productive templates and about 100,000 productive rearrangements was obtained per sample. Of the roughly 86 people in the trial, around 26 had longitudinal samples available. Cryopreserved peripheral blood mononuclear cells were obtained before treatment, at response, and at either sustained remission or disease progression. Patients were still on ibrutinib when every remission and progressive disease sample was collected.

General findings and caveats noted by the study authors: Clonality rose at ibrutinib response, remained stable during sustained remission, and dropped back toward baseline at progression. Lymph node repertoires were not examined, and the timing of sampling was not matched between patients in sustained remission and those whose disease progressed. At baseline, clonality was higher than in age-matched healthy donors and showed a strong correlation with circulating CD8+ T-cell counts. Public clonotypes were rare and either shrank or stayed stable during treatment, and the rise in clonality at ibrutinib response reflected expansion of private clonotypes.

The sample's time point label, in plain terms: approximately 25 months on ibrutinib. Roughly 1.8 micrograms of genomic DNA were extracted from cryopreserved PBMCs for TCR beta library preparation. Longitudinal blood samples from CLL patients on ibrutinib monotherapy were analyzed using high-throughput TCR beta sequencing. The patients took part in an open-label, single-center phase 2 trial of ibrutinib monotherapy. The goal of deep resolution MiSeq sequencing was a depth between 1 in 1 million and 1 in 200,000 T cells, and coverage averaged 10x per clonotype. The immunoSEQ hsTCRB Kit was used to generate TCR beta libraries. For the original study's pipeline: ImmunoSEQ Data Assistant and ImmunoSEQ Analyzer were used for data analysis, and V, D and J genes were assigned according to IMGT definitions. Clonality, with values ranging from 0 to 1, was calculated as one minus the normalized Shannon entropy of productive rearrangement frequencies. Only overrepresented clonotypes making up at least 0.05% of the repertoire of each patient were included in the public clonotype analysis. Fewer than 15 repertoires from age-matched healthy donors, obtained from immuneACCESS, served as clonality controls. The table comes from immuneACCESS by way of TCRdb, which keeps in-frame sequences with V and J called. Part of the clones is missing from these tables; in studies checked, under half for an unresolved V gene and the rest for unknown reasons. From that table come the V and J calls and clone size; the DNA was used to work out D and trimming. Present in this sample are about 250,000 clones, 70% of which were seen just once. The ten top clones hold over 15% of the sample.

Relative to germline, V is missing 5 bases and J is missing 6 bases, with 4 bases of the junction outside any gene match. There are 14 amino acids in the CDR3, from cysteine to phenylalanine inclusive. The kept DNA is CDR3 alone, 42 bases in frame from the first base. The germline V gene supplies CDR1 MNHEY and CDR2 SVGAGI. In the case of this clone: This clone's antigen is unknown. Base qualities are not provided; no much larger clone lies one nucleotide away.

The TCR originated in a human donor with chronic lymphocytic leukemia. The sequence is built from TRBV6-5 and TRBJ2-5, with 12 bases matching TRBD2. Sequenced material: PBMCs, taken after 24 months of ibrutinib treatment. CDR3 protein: CASSRTSGIKTQYF. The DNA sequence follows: TGTGCCAGCAGTCGGACTAGCGGGATCAAGACCCAGTACTTC.